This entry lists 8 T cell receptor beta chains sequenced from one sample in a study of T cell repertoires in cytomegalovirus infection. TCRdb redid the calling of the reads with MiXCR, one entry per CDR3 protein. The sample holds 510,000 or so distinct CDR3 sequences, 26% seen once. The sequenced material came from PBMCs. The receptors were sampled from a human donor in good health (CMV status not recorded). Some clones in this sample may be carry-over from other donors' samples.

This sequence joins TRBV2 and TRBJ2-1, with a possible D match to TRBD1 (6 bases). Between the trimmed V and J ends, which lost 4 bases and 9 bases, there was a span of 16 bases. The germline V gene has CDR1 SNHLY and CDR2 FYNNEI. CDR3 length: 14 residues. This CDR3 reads CASSGTGFFTEQFF. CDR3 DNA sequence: TGTGCCAGCAGTGGAACAGGGTTTTTCACTGAGCAGTTCTTC.

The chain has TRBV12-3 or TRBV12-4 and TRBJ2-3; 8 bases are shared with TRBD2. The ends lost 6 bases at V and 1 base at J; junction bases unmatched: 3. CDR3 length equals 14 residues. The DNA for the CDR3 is TGTGCCAGCAGAGAGACTAGCGGCACAGATACGCAGTATTTT. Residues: CASRETSGTDTQYF.

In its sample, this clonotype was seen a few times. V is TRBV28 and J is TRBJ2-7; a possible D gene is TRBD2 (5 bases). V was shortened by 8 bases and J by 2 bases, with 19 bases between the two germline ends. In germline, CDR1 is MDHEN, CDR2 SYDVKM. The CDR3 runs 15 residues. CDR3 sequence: CASSFITGIPYEQYF. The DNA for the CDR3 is TGTGCCAGCTCTTTTATTACCGGGATACCCTACGAGCAGTACTTC.

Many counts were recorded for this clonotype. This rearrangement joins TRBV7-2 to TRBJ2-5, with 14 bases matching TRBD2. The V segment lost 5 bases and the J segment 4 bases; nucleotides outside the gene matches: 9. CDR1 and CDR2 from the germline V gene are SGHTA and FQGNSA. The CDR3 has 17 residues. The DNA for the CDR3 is TGTGCCAGCAGCCTCGGACTAGCGGGAGGCTTGTCAGAGACCCAGTACTTC. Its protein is CASSLGLAGGLSETQYF.

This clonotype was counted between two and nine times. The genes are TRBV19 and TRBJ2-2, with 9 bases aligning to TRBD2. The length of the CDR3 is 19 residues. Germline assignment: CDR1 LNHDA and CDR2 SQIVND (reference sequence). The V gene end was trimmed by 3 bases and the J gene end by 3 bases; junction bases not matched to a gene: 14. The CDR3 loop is CASSILVIGAGGDTGELFF. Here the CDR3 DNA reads TGTGCCAGTAGTATTCTAGTTATTGGAGCGGGAGGCGACACCGGGGAGCTGTTTTTT.

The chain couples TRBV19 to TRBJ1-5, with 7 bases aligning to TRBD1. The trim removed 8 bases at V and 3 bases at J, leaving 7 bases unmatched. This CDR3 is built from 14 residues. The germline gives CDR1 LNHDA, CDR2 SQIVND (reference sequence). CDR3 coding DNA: TGTGCCAGTGGTTACGGGACAGCCAATCAGCCCCAGCATTTT. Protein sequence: CASGYGTANQPQHF.

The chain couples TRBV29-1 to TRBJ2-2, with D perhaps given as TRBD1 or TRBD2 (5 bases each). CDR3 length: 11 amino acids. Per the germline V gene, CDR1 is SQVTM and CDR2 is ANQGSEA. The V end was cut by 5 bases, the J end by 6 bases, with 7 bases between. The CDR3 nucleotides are TGCAGCGTTCGGGGCCCCGGGGAGCTGTTTTTT. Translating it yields CSVRGPGELFF.

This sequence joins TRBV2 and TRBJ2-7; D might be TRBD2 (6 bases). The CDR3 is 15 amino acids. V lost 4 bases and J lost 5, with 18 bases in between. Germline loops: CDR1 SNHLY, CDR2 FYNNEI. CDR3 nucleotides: TGTGCCAGCAGTGGGGGGAGGCACTTCCTCGACGAGCAGTACTTC. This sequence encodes CASSGGRHFLDEQYF. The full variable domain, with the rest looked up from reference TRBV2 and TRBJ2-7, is EPEVTQTPSHQVTQMGQEVILRCVPISNHLYFYWYRQILGQKVEFLVSFYNNEISEKSEIFDDQFSVERPDGSNFTLKIRSTKLEDSAMYFCASSGGRHFLDEQYFGPGTRLTVT.